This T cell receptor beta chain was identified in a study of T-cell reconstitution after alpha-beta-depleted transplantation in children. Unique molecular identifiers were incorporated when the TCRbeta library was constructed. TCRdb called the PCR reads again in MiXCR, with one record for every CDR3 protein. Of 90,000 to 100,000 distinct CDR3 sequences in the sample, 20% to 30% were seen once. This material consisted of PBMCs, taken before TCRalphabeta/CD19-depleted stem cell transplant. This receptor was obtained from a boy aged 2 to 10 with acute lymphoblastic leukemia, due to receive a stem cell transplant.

CDR3 nucleotide sequence: TGTGCCAGCAGCGTAGGGGACAGCCTGAATCAGCCCCAGCATTTT. Translation gives CASSVGDSLNQPQHF. This sequence joins TRBV9 and TRBJ1-5, with 7 bases that match TRBD1. V dropped 0 bases and J dropped 4; count of bases not matched to a gene: 4. This CDR3 comprises 15 residues. The V gene's germline CDR1 is SGDLS and CDR2 YYNGEE.